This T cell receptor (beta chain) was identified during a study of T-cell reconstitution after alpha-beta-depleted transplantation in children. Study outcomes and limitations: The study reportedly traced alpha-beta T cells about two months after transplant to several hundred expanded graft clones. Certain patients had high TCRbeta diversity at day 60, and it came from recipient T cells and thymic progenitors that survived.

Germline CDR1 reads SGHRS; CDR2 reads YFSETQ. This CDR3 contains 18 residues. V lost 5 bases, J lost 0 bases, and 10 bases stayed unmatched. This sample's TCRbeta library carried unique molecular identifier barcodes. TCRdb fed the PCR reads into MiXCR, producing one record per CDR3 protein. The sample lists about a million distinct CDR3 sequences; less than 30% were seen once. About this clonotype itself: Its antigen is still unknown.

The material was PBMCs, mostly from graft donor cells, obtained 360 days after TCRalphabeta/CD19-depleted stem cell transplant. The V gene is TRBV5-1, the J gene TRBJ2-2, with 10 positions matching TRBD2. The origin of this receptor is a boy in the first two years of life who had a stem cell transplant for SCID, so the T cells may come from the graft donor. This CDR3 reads CASRLAGSSDPNTGELFF. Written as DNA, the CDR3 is TGCGCCAGCAGACTAGCGGGGAGTTCGGACCCGAACACCGGGGAGCTGTTTTTT.